What follows is one T cell receptor beta chain and its context. The germline gene is not matched at one end of the junction; a read error may be the cause. The second PCR ran about 6 to 11 cycles with a sample-barcoded 5' primer and J-beta primers. TCRdb independently ran MiXCR on the 5' RACE reads; one entry per CDR3 protein. The repertoire holds hundreds of thousands of distinct CDR3 sequences, with over 45% as singletons. There are 20 residues in the CDR3. From germline, CDR1 is DFQATT and CDR2 SNEGSKA (reference sequence). This record comes from a study of blood T cells in healthy people across ages. Study-wide background: Through template switching, about one barcoded beta molecule was captured per two T cells, as measured in model experiments.

Isolation yielded PBMCs, at least 6 million per sample, in every case. The chain employs TRBV20-1 and TRBJ2-3; 12 nucleotides match TRBD1. Sequencing used blood. The clonotype was recovered from a man younger than 45 in good health. In nucleotides, the CDR3 is TGTAGTGCTAGAGACGCGGCCCAAGGCTGGGGACAGGGGGCTACAGATACGCAGTATTTT. Translated: CSARDAAQGWGQGATDTQYF.